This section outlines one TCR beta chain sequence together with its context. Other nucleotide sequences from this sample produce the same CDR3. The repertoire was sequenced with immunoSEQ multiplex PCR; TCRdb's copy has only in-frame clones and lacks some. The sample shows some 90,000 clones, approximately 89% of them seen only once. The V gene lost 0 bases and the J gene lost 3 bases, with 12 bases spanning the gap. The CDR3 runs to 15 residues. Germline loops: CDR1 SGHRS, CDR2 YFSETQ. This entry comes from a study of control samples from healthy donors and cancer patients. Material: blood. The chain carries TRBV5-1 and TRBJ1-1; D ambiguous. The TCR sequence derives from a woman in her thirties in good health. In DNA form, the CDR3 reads TGCGCCAGCAGCTTGGTTGTCGGGCGGGACACTGAAGCTTTCTTT. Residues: CASSLVVGRDTEAFF.